This TCR beta chain was recovered during a study of shared clonotypes between healthy human individuals. Study background: A few men and a couple of women, aged 18 to 49, were donors.

In the authors' workflow: Sequence data from immunoSEQ were junction-only and lacked quality scores; consequently, filtering differed. Measured with immunoSEQ multiplex PCR; TCRdb has only the in-frame clones, and not every one. The V and J calls and clone size are taken from that table; D and trimming were inferred from the DNA. The table lists around 450,000 clones, roughly 77% of them singletons. V lost 5 bases to trimming and J lost 2 bases; unmatched junction nucleotides: 7. This CDR3 has 15 residues. Germline V gene lookup returns CDR1 SGHAT and CDR2 FQNNGV. This clone has a count of ten or more. What it recognizes is unknown. Study-wide results and caveats: The represented genetic and exposure-history diversity was limited by the small number of donors.

The receptor comes from a woman aged 40 to 55 in good health. Some clones in this sample may be carry-over from other donors' samples. The rearrangement joins TRBV11-2 to TRBJ2-7; 9 bases are a match to TRBD1. Sequencing was done on a sample of PBMCs. The CDR3 sequence: CASSRGQGMPYEQYF. The CDR3 DNA sequence: TGTGCCAGCAGCCGCGGACAGGGGATGCCCTACGAGCAGTACTTC.